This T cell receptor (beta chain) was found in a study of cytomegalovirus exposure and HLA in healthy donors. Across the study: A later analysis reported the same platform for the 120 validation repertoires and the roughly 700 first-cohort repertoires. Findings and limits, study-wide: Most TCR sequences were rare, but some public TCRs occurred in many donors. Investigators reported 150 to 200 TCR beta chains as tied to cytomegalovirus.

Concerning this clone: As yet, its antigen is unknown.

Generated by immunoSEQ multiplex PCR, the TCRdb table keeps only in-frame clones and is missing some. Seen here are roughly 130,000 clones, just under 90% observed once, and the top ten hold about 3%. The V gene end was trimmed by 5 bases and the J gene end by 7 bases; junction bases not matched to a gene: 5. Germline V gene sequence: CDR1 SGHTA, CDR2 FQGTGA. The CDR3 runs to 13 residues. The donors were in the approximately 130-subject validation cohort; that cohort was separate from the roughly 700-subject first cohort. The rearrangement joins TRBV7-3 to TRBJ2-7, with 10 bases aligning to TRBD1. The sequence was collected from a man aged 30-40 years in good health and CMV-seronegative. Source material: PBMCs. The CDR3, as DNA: TGTGCCAGCAGCAGCGGACAGGGGGAAGAGCAGTACTTC. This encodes CASSSGQGEEQYF.